This T cell receptor beta chain was recorded in a study of T cell clonality in common variable immunodeficiency. Overall study results and limits: Reportedly, TCR beta sequences from common variable immunodeficiency showed fewer deletions and N-nucleotide insertions.

Generated by immunoSEQ multiplex PCR, the TCRdb table keeps only in-frame clones and is missing some. Observed in the sample are 40,000 or so clones, none of them singletons. The CDR3 length is 17 residues. Germline values: CDR1 LNHDA, CDR2 SQIVND (reference sequence). V lost 0 bases to trimming and J lost 0 bases; unmatched junction nucleotides: 5. Notes on this clone: The antigen remains undetermined. The DNA ends 3 residues before the CDR3 does, and the rest of the CDR3 is filled in from the germline J gene.

The gene calls are TRBV19 and TRBJ1-2, with 9 bases lining up with TRBD1. Sequencing used peripheral blood mononuclear cells. This sequence was found in a human donor with common variable immunodeficiency. CDR3 sequence reads: CASSIDRTGVSNYGYTF. The sequenced part of the CDR3 DNA is TGTGCCAGTAGTATAGACCGGACAGGGGTTTCTAACTATGGC.